These 26 T cell receptor beta chains originate from one sample sequenced in a study of T cell repertoires in cytomegalovirus infection. TCRdb re-called the reads through MiXCR, storing one row per CDR3 protein. This sample has 350,000 to 550,000 distinct CDR3 sequences, with roughly a third found just once. Sequencing used PBMCs. The receptors derive from a human donor in good health (CMV status not recorded). Some clones in this sample may be carry-over from other donors' samples.

This clonotype appeared many times. The rearrangement joins TRBV6-5 to TRBJ2-6, with 8 positions matching TRBD1. Losses at the gene ends were 10 bases for V and 4 bases for J; bases not matched to a gene: 12. CDR1 and CDR2 (germline): MNHEY, SVGAGI. CDR3 size: 16 residues. CDR3 in amino acids: CATSRQGASGANVLTF. The CDR3 DNA reads as TGTGCCACCTCGCGGCAGGGGGCTTCCGGGGCCAACGTCCTGACTTTC.

This clonotype has ten or more counts. The rearrangement joins TRBV28 to TRBJ1-1; perhaps TRBD1 as D (6 bases). Germline-derived CDR1 and CDR2 are MDHEN and SYDVKM. V shed 2 bases and J shed 10 bases, with 14 bases lying between them. This CDR3 spans 13 amino acids. The CDR3 region is CASSLGQGRGAFF. The CDR3 DNA follows: TGTGCCAGCAGTTTAGGGCAGGGGAGAGGAGCTTTCTTT.

The chain combines TRBV2 with TRBJ2-2; 9 bases are shared with TRBD2. The CDR3 loop spans 17 amino acids. Germline CDR1 and CDR2: SNHLY and FYNNEI. V lost 4 bases and J lost 5; bases outside the gene matches: 11. CDR3 DNA: TGTGCCAGCAGTGTCAGGCTAGCGGGGAGCCCGACCGGGGAGCTGTTTTTT. It is translated as CASSVRLAGSPTGELFF. Filled out from reference TRBV2 and TRBJ2-2, the complete variable domain reads EPEVTQTPSHQVTQMGQEVILRCVPISNHLYFYWYRQILGQKVEFLVSFYNNEISEKSEIFDDQFSVERPDGSNFTLKIRSTKLEDSAMYFCASSVRLAGSPTGELFFGEGSRLTVL.

V usage is TRBV18 and J usage is TRBJ2-7; 7 positions match TRBD1. V trimming: 3 bases; J trimming: 0 bases; junction bases outside the gene matches: 8. There are 16 residues in the CDR3. Germline loops: CDR1 KGHSH, CDR2 LQKENI. This CDR3 is CASSPLGQALSYEQYF. The CDR3 coding sequence is TGTGCCAGCTCACCCCTCGGACAGGCCCTCTCCTACGAGCAGTACTTC.

This chain joins TRBV28 and TRBJ2-7, with 7 bases lining up with TRBD1. Germline V gives CDR1 MDHEN, CDR2 SYDVKM. The length of the CDR3 is 14 residues. Germline trimming cut 3 bases from V and 7 bases from J; bases unmatched to any gene: 9. The CDR3 protein is CASSFYDRVREQYF. CDR3 nucleotides: TGTGCCAGCAGTTTCTATGACAGGGTGCGGGAGCAGTACTTC.

This clonotype was picked up a small number of times. The rearrangement joins TRBV19 to TRBJ1-2; 7 bases are shared with TRBD1. J gave up 2 bases and V 8 bases, and 11 bases lay outside the gene matches. CDR3 length: 15 residues. Per the germline V gene, CDR1 is LNHDA and CDR2 is SQIVND (reference sequence). In DNA, the CDR3 is TGTGCCAGTGCGAACCCTTCGACAGGGAACTATGGCTACACCTTC. It specifies CASANPSTGNYGYTF.

This clonotype was seen a handful of times. The chain employs TRBV7-9 and TRBJ2-2, with TRBD1 matching 10 bases. CDR3 length equals 15 residues. Trimming removed 5 bases from V and 7 bases from J; junction bases left unmatched: 7. Germline loops: CDR1 SEHNR, CDR2 FQNEAQ (reference sequence). The chain's CDR3 is CASSHRGTGDGELFF. The CDR3 DNA reads TGTGCCAGCAGCCATCGTGGGACAGGGGACGGGGAGCTGTTTTTT.

There are a few counts of this clonotype. CDR3: CATSELGTGVGMNTEAFF. The CDR3 nucleotides are TGTGCCACCTCAGAATTGGGGACAGGGGTAGGGATGAACACTGAAGCTTTCTTT. The chain is built from TRBV19 and TRBJ1-1, with 10 bases aligning to TRBD1. The CDR3 sequence is 18 residues long. The germline V gene encodes CDR1 LNHDA and CDR2 SQIVND (reference sequence). The junction had 17 bases not matched to a gene; V was cut back by 10 bases and J by 0 bases.

As for this clonotype: A much larger clone lies one base from this, so it may be a read error. This rearrangement joins TRBV3-1 to TRBJ1-3; D is possibly TRBD1 (6 bases). CDR1 is LGHDT, CDR2 YNNKEL, per germline (reference sequence). The CDR3 is 15 residues long. V shed 4 bases and J shed 0 bases, with 10 bases lying between them. The CDR3 DNA sequence: TGTGCCAGCAGCCGCGACAGGAACTCTGGAAACACCATATATTTT. It yields the protein CASSRDRNSGNTIYF.

With respect to this clonotype: The junction and the germline gene differ at one end; a read error may be behind it. The V gene is TRBV6-1, the J gene TRBJ1-3; the D is unclear. CDR1 and CDR2 from the germline V gene are MNHNS and SASEGT. This CDR3 spans 15 amino acids. CDR3 region: CARSSGVVSGNTIYF. For the CDR3, the DNA is TGTGCCCGCAGTAGCGGGGTGGTATCTGGAAACACCATATATTTT.

This clonotype was detected only a few times. V is TRBV5-5 and J is TRBJ2-7; weak D call: TRBD2 (6 bases). The ends were cut back, 0 bases at V and 0 bases at J, with 13 bases in the middle. CDR3 length: 16 residues. The V gene's germline CDR1 is SGHKS and CDR2 YYEKEE (reference sequence). CDR3 nucleotides: TGTGCCAGCAGCTTGGCGGCGGGGATCTTCTCCTACGAGCAGTACTTC. This codes for CASSLAAGIFSYEQYF.

The rearrangement links TRBV12-3 or TRBV12-4 to TRBJ2-7; 7 bases map to TRBD2. The CDR3 is made up of 15 amino acids. Trimming cost V 5 bases and J 3 bases; bases outside gene matches: 10. DNA for the CDR3: TGTGCCAGCAGTGCCCGGGACTACGGGCGCTACGAGCAGTACTTC. Residues: CASSARDYGRYEQYF.

In this sample, this clonotype turned up once. The genes are TRBV6-6 and TRBJ2-5; no clear D gene. The germline gives CDR1 MNHNY, CDR2 SVGAGI (reference sequence). V shed 0 bases and J shed 1 base, with 6 bases lying between them. The CDR3 contains 14 residues. The CDR3 sequence is CASSYSTLQETQYF. The CDR3 DNA reads as TGTGCCAGCAGTTACTCGACCCTCCAAGAGACCCAGTACTTC.

J is TRBJ1-3 and V is TRBV4-2, with TRBD1 identical over 8 bases. Germline CDR1 and CDR2: LGHNA and YNFKEQ. V lost 0 bases, J lost 0 bases, and 10 bases stayed unmatched. CDR3 length: 19 residues. This CDR3 reads CASSQERGTGLSSGNTIYF. DNA of the CDR3: TGTGCCAGCAGCCAAGAGAGAGGGACAGGCCTTAGCTCTGGAAACACCATATATTTT.

This clonotype showed up many times. V gene TRBV7-6 combines with J gene TRBJ1-1; D is unresolved. The length of the CDR3 is 13 residues. Germline CDR1 reads SGHVS; CDR2 reads FNYEAQ. Trimming took 1 base from V and 9 from J, leaving 12 bases between them. CDR3 protein: CASSLGQEKQAFF. The CDR3 nucleotides read TGTGCCAGCAGCTTAGGGCAGGAGAAACAAGCTTTCTTT. The full variable domain, with the rest looked up from reference TRBV7-6 and TRBJ1-1, is GAGVSQSPRYKVTKRGQDVALRCDPISGHVSLYWYRQALGQGPEFLTYFNYEAQQDKSGLPNDRFSAERPEGSISTLTIQRTEQRDSAMYRCASSLGQEKQAFFGQGTRLTVV.

The chain has TRBV12-3 or TRBV12-4 and TRBJ1-5; TRBD1 might be the D (5 bases). V was shortened by 3 bases and J by 3 bases, with 9 bases between the two germline ends. This CDR3 comprises 14 residues. CDR3 in DNA: TGTGCCAGCAGTTTGGCAGGGAACAATCAGCCCCAGCATTTT. Translating gives CASSLAGNNQPQHF.

This clonotype was recorded at least ten times. V is TRBV7-9 and J is TRBJ2-5, with D perhaps matching TRBD2 (5 bases). This CDR3 is built from 14 residues. Germline assignment: CDR1 SEHNR and CDR2 FQNEAQ (reference sequence). V was cut by 4 bases and J by 5 bases, with 14 bases left in between. As DNA, the CDR3 is TGTGCCAGCAGCTCCCCGGCGGGTCGGGAGACCCAGTACTTC. This codes for CASSSPAGRETQYF.

As regards this clonotype: Lacking the conserved final phenylalanine or tryptophan, this CDR3 likely reflects a read error. The rearrangement joins TRBV19 to TRBJ2-4; D call uncertain. V lost 9 bases and J lost 0, with 21 bases in between. This CDR3 is built from 17 residues. Germline assignment: CDR1 LNHDA and CDR2 SQIVND (reference sequence). The CDR3 nucleotides read TGTGCCAGACCCGGGCCACGTCTCTGTGGAGCCAAAAACATTCAGTACTTA. This sequence encodes CARPGPRLCGAKNIQYL.

This clonotype was found a few times. The chain is built from TRBV12-3 or TRBV12-4 and TRBJ2-3; the match to TRBD2 covers 8 bases. The ends lost 4 bases at V and 6 bases at J; junction bases unmatched: 6. The CDR3 is 14 residues long. CDR3 sequence reads: CASSSSGGGDTQYF. The CDR3 DNA is TGTGCCAGCAGTTCGTCCGGGGGGGGCGATACGCAGTATTTT.

The V and J genes are TRBV5-1 and TRBJ2-3; the D gene is possibly TRBD2 (6 bases). The CDR3 length is 16 residues. Trimming stripped 4 bases from V and 4 bases from J, with 19 bases between. Germline V CDR1 and CDR2: SGHRS, YFSETQ. The CDR3 DNA reads as TGCGCCAGCAGCCAAGGGGATCTGTCGGGGGCAGATACGCAGTATTTT. This codes for CASSQGDLSGADTQYF.

This clonotype came up a few times. The chain links TRBV10-3 to TRBJ2-5; D remains ambiguous. This CDR3 comprises 12 residues. Trimming pared 5 bases from V and 2 bases from J, leaving 6 bases between. Germline V CDR1 and CDR2: ENHRY, SYGVKD. Here the CDR3 DNA reads TGTGCCATCAGTCGGCAGCAAGAGACCCAGTACTTC. This translates into CAISRQQETQYF.

The genes are TRBV19 and TRBJ2-5; 7 bases match TRBD1. In germline, CDR1 is LNHDA, CDR2 SQIVND (reference sequence). This CDR3 spans 13 amino acids. Germline trimming cut 10 bases from V and 1 base from J; bases unmatched to any gene: 6. CDR3: CAITGASQETQYF. In nucleotides, the CDR3 is TGTGCCATTACAGGGGCCTCCCAAGAGACCCAGTACTTC.

This clonotype was seen only a few times. This chain uses TRBV4-3 with TRBJ2-7, with 10 positions matching TRBD1. The CDR3 contains 16 residues. Looked up from germline, CDR1 is LGHNA and CDR2 is YSLEER. J was trimmed by 2 bases and V by 1 base; bases with no gene match: 5. The CDR3 region is CASSQVKTGGTYEQYF. CDR3 bases: TGCGCCAGCAGCCAAGTAAAGACAGGGGGCACCTACGAGCAGTACTTC.

A few counts support this clonotype. V and J are TRBV5-1 and TRBJ1-1, with 7 bases aligning to TRBD1. V lost 0 bases and J lost 5; bases outside the gene matches: 10. The CDR3 extends over 16 amino acids. Germline V gives CDR1 SGHRS, CDR2 YFSETQ. CDR3 amino acids: CASSLEGTALITEAFF. In DNA form, the CDR3 reads TGCGCCAGCAGCTTGGAGGGGACAGCATTGATAACTGAAGCTTTCTTT.

This clonotype was picked up a small number of times. The CDR3 loop is CASSSDTADTQYF. The CDR3 bases are TGTGCCAGCAGCTCCGATACGGCAGATACGCAGTATTTT. This rearrangement joins TRBV7-6 to TRBJ2-3; D gene unclear. The germline V and J ends were trimmed by 4 bases and 4 bases, with 9 bases remaining between them. The germline V gene has CDR1 SGHVS and CDR2 FNYEAQ. CDR3 length: 13 residues.

The chain uses TRBV5-4 and TRBJ1-1; possibly TRBD1 for D (6 bases). The CDR3 has 15 amino acids. V was clipped by 0 bases and J by 1 base, with 10 bases between them. The germline CDR1 and CDR2 sequences are SGHNT and YYREEE (reference sequence). Written as DNA, the CDR3 is TGTGCCAGCAGCTTGGAACAGGGTGAGAACACTGAAGCTTTCTTT. Protein: CASSLEQGENTEAFF.